At least ten counts were recorded for the clone carrying this T cell receptor beta chain. Its target is unknown. This sample is drawn from a study of naive and memory T cell subsets. Findings of the study overall: Far more TCRs reportedly came from tuberculin skin test site biopsies. Tuberculin site TCR excess was interpreted as type IV hypersensitivity infiltration.

Four PCR rounds used nested alpha and beta constant region primers plus the SP2 primer. TCRdb itself ran the UMI-ligation and nested PCR reads through MiXCR, one entry per CDR3 protein. This table holds fewer than 35,000 distinct CDR3 sequences, under 8.5% found once. The germline V and J ends were trimmed by 5 bases and 7 bases, with 14 bases remaining between them. The CDR3 spans 13 residues. The germline V gene has CDR1 MNHNY and CDR2 SVGAGI (reference sequence). Treatment here: skin biopsy from PPD injection site in Mantoux-positive individual. The library had UMIs added by 3' ligation of an oligonucleotide to TCR cDNA. Biopsied sites were PPD injections in people with a positive Mantoux test. Cells were not sorted; total RNA input targeted roughly 1 to 1,100 ng.

The clonotype comes from an adult in good health. This specimen was skin, taken from a tuberculin skin test site. The J gene is TRBJ1-2, the V gene TRBV6-6, with D maybe TRBD1 (6 bases). The CDR3 DNA reads TGTGCCAGCAGTACCGACAGGAATCGTGGCTACACCTTC. Its protein product is CASSTDRNRGYTF.